This T cell receptor beta chain was sequenced in a study of T cell changes during pregnancy in multiple sclerosis. TCRdb's table, derived via immunoSEQ multiplex PCR, lists solely in-frame clones and lacks some. The sample lists 69,000 or so clones; 85% to 95% were seen once. From germline, CDR1 is SGHNT and CDR2 YENEEA. The junction had 5 bases not matched to a gene; V was cut back by 1 base and J by 8 bases. The CDR3 is 16 residues long. The TCR comes from a female donor with multiple sclerosis, enrolled in a pregnancy study. The chain links TRBV11-3 to TRBJ2-5; 15 bases line up with TRBD2. Sequencing was performed on peripheral blood, taken before pregnancy. The DNA for the CDR3 is TGTGCCAGCAGCTTAGGGGGGACTAGCGGGAGGCCCACCCAGTACTTC. Translation gives CASSLGGTSGRPTQYF.